This TCR beta chain emerged from a study of CD8 T cells in ankylosing spondylitis. This clonotype has just one count. Its antigen is as yet unknown. Making the TCR beta libraries involved quantitative 5'-RACE with molecular barcodes. TCRdb called the 5' RACE reads again in MiXCR, with one record for every CDR3 protein. The data show 450,000 or so distinct CDR3 sequences, about 25% seen once. The ends were cut back, 0 bases at V and 1 base at J, with 14 bases in the middle. The germline gives CDR1 SGHRS, CDR2 YFSETQ. The CDR3 is made up of 17 amino acids. Regarding the study as a whole: Blood of patients with ankylosing spondylitis appeared to be characterized by a TCR beta motif of several highly homologous variants. Peripheral blood held disease-linked clones only at relatively low frequency, and these were CD8+. Past research had described some motif variants in reactive arthritis synovial fluid and blood.

The material sequenced was blood, either unsorted or a sorted T cell fraction (not recorded which). This chain connects TRBV5-1 to TRBJ1-3; D unresolved. The TCR sequence derives from a male donor with ankylosing spondylitis. CDR3 sequence (DNA): TGCGCCAGCAGCTTGGATTTTAGCTCTGGATCTGGAAACACCATATATTTT. This translates into CASSLDFSSGSGNTIYF.